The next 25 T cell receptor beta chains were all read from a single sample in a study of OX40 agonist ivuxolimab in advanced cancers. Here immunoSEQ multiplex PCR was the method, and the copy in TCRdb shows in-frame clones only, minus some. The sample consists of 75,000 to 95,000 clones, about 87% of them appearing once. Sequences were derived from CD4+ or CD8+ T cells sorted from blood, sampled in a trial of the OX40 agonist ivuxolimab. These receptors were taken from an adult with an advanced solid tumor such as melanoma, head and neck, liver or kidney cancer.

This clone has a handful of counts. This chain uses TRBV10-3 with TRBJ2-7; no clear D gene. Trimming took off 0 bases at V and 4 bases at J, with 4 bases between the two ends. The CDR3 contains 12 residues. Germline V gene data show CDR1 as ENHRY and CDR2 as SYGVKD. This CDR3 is CAISESLYEQYV. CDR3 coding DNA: TGTGCCATCAGTGAGTCGCTTTACGAGCAGTACGTC.

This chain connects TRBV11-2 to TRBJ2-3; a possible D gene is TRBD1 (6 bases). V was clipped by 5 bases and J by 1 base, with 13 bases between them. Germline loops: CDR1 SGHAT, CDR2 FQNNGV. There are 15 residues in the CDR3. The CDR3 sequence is CASSPTGRGTDTQYF. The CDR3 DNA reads TGTGCCAGCAGCCCGACAGGTAGGGGCACAGATACGCAGTATTTT.

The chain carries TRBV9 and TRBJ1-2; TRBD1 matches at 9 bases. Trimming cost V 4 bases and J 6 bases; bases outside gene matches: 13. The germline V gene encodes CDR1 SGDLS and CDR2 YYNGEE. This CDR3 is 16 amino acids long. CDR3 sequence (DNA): TGTGCCAGCAGCCTCAGCCCCCACAGGGGGCGCGATGGCTACACCTTC. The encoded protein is CASSLSPHRGRDGYTF.

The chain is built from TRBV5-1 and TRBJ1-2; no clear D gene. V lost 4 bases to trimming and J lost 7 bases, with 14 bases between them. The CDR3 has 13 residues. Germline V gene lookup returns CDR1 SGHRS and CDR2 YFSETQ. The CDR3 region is CASSPQPGGGYTF. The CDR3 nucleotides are TGCGCCAGCAGCCCCCAACCGGGTGGTGGCTACACCTTC. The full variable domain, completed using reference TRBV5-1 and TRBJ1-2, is KAGVTQTPRYLIKTRGQQVTLSCSPISGHRSVSWYQQTPGQGLQFLFEYFSETQRNKGNFPGRFSGRQFSNSRSEMNVSTLELGDSALYLCASSPQPGGGYTFGSGTRLTVV.

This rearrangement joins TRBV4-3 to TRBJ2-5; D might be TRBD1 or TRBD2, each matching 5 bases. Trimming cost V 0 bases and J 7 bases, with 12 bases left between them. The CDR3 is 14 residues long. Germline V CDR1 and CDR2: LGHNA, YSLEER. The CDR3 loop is CASSQDPGGGTQYF. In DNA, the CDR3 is TGCGCCAGCAGCCAAGATCCGGGTGGGGGGACCCAGTACTTC.

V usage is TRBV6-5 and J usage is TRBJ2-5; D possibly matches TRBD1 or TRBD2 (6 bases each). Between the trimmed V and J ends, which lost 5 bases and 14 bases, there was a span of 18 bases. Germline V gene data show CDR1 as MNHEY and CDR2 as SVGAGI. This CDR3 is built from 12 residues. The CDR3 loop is CASSTSRGAGYF. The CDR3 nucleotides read TGTGCCAGCAGTACGTCTAGGGGGGCCGGATACTTC.

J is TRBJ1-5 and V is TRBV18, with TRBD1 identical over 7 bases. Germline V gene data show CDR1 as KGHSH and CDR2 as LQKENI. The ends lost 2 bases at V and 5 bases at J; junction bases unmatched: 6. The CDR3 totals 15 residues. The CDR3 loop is CASSPEGAGDQPQHF. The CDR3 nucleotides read TGTGCCAGCTCACCAGAGGGGGCCGGGGATCAGCCCCAGCATTTT.

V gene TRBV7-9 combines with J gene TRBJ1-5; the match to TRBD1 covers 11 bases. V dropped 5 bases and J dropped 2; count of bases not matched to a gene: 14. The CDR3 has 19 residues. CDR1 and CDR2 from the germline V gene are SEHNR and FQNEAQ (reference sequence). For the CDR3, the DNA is TGTGCCAGCAGCGCTTACGGGACAGGGGGAAGAGTTGGCAATCAGCCCCAGCATTTT. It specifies CASSAYGTGGRVGNQPQHF.

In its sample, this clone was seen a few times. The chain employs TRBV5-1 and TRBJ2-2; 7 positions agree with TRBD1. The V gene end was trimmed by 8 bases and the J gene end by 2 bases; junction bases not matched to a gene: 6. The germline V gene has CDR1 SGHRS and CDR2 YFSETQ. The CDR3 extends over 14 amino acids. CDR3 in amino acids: CASQTGANTGELFF. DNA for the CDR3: TGCGCCAGTCAAACAGGGGCCAACACCGGGGAGCTGTTTTTT.

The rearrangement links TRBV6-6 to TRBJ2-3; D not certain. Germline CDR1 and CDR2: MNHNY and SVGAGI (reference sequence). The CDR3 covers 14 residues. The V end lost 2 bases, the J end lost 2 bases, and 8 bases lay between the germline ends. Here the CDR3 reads CASSYGIVTDTQYF. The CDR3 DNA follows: TGTGCCAGCAGTTACGGGATAGTCACAGATACGCAGTATTTT.

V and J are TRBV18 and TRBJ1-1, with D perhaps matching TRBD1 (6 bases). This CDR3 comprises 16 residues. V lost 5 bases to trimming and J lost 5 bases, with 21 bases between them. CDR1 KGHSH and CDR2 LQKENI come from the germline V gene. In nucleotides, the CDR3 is TGTGCCAGCTCATTAGCTTCTTCGCTGAGGGGGACTGAAGCTTTCTTT. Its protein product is CASSLASSLRGTEAFF.

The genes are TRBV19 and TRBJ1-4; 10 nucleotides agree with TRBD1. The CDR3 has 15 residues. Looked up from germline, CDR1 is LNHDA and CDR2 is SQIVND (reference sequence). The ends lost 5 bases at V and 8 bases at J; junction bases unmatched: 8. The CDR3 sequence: CASSSPGQGYEKLFF. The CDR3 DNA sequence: TGTGCCAGTAGTTCTCCGGGACAGGGGTACGAAAAACTGTTTTTT.

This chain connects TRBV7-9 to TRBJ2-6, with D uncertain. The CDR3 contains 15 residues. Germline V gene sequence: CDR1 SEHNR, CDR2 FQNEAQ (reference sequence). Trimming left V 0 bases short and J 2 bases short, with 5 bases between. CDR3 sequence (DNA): TGTGCCAGCAGCTTAGCGCCGACTGGGGCCAACGTCCTGACTTTC. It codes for CASSLAPTGANVLTF.

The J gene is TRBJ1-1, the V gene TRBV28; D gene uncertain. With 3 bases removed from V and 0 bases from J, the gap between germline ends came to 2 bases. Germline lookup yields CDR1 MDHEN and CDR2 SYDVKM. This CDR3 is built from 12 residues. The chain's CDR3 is CASSFLNTEAFF. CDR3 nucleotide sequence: TGTGCCAGCAGTTTTTTGAACACTGAAGCTTTCTTT. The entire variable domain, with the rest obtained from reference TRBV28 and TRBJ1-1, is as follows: DVKVTQSSRYLVKRTGEKVFLECVQDMDHENMFWYRQDPGLGLRLIYFSYDVKMKEKGDIPEGYSVSREKKERFSLILESASTNQTSMYLCASSFLNTEAFFGQGTRLTVV.

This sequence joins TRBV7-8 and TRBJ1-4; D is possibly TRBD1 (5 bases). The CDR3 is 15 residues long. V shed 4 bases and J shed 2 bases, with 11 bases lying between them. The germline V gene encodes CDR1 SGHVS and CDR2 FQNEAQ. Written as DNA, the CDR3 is TGTGCCAGCAGCTCCGATGGGGCTACTAATGAAAAACTGTTTTTT. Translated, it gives CASSSDGATNEKLFF.

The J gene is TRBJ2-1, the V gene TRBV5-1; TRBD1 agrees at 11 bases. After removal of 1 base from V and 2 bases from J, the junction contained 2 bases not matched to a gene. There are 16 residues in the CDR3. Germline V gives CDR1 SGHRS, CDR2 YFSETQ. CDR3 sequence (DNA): TGCGCCAGCAGCTTGAGGACAGGGGGCACCTACAATGAGCAGTTCTTC. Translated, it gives CASSLRTGGTYNEQFF.

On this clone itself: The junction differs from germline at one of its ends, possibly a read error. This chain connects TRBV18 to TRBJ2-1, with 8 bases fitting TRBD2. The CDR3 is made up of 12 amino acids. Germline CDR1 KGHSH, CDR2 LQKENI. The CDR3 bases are TGCGCGGGGGGCCCCTCCTACAATGAGCAGTTCTTC. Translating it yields CAGGPSYNEQFF.

The CDR3 region is CASSLTQPNTGELFF. The CDR3, as DNA: TGTGCCAGCAGTTTAACACAGCCGAACACCGGGGAGCTGTTTTTT. The chain combines TRBV28 with TRBJ2-2; D unclear. Germline CDR1 MDHEN, CDR2 SYDVKM. The CDR3 is 15 amino acids. The V gene lost 2 bases and the J gene lost 0 bases, with 7 bases spanning the gap.

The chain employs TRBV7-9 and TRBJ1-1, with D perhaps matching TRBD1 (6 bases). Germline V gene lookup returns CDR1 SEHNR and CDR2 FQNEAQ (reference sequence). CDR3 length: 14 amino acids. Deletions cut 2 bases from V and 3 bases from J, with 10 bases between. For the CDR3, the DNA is TGTGCCAGCAGCTTATCAGCAGGGGACACTGAAGCTTTCTTT. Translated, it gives CASSLSAGDTEAFF.

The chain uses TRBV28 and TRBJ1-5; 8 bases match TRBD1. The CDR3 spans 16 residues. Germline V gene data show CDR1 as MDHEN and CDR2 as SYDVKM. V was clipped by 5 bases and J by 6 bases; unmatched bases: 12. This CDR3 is CASSSRGRGQGQPQHF. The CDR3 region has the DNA TGTGCCAGCAGTAGTCGGGGCAGGGGGCAAGGTCAGCCCCAGCATTTT. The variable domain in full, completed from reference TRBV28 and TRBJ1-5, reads DVKVTQSSRYLVKRTGEKVFLECVQDMDHENMFWYRQDPGLGLRLIYFSYDVKMKEKGDIPEGYSVSREKKERFSLILESASTNQTSMYLCASSSRGRGQGQPQHFGDGTRLSIL.

Written as DNA, the CDR3 is TGTGCCAGCAGTGACACATCCAAAGATTTGAACACTGAAGCTTTCTTT. Translated: CASSDTSKDLNTEAFF. The rearrangement uses TRBV6-4 and TRBJ1-1; D is uncertain. The germline CDR1 and CDR2 sequences are MRHNA and SNTAGT. Trimming took off 2 bases at V and 0 bases at J, with 13 bases between the two ends. The CDR3 spans 16 residues.

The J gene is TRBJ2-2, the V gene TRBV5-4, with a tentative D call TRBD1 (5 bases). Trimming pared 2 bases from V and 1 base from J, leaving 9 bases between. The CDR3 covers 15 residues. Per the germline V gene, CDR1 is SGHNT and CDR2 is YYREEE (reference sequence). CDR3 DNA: TGTGCCAGCAGCTTAGGACACAAGAACACCGGGGAGCTGTTTTTT. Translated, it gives CASSLGHKNTGELFF.

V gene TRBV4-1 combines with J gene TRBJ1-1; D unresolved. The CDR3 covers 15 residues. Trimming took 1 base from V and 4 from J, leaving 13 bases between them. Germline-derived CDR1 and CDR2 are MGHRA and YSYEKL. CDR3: CASSQGSGRFTEAFF. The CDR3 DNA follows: TGCGCCAGCAGCCAAGGTTCGGGAAGGTTCACTGAAGCTTTCTTT.

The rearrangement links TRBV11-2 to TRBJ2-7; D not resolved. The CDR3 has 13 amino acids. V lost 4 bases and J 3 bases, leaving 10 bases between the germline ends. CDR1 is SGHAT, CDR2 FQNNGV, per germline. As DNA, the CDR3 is TGTGCCAGCAGCTCATCAAGGGTCTACGAGCAGTACGTC. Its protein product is CASSSSRVYEQYV.

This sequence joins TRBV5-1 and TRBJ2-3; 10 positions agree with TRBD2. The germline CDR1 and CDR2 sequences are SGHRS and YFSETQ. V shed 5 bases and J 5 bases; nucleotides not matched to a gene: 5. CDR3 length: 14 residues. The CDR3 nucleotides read TGCGCCAGCAGGGTAGCGGGGGGTCAAGATACGCAGTATTTT. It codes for CASRVAGGQDTQYF. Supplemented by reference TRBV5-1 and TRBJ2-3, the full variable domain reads KAGVTQTPRYLIKTRGQQVTLSCSPISGHRSVSWYQQTPGQGLQFLFEYFSETQRNKGNFPGRFSGRQFSNSRSEMNVSTLELGDSALYLCASRVAGGQDTQYFGPGTRLTVL.